This T cell receptor beta chain was obtained from a study of blood T cell repertoires in COVID-19. Across the whole study: T cells, B-cell-depleted T cells, or PBMCs supplied cDNA or gDNA.

Assay used: immunoSEQ multiplex PCR; TCRdb lists only in-frame clones, some missing. The table includes hundreds of thousands of clones, approximately 78% detected once. Ages ranged from about 18 to 89 years, with residence in some 25 US areas. This CDR3 spans 13 amino acids. Trimming pared 0 bases from V and 7 bases from J, leaving 10 bases between. The germline CDR1 and CDR2 sequences are SGHDT and YYEEEE. The sequenced sample consisted of PBMCs or T cells enriched from blood (not recorded which). The clonotype was recovered from a man aged 35 to 55 who had been exposed to COVID-19. This sequence joins TRBV5-6 and TRBJ1-2; TRBD1 might be the D (5 bases). CDR3 region: CASSLGQSRGYTF. In nucleotides, the CDR3 is TGTGCCAGCAGCTTGGGACAGTCCCGTGGCTACACCTTC. Looking up the rest from reference TRBV5-6 and TRBJ1-2 gives the full variable domain: DAGVTQSPTHLIKTRGQQVTLRCSPKSGHDTVSWYQQALGQGPQFIFQYYEEEERQRGNFPDRFSGHQFPNYSSELNVNALLLGDSALYLCASSLGQSRGYTFGSGTRLTVV.